Each of the 26 T cell receptor beta chains below was sequenced from the same sample in a study of CD8 T cells in ankylosing spondylitis. TCRdb re-called the 5' RACE reads with MiXCR, one entry per CDR3 protein. The data show under 250,000 distinct CDR3 sequences, with about 10% seen just once and 6% to 7.5% held by the top ten. The specimen sequenced was blood, either unsorted or a sorted T cell fraction (not recorded which). These receptors all stem from a male donor with ankylosing spondylitis or in good health (not recorded which).

This clonotype has at least ten counts. The CDR3 bases are TGCAGTGCTAGAGATGAGCGGAATTCACCCCTCCACTTT. This sequence encodes CSARDERNSPLHF. The V and J genes are TRBV20-1 and TRBJ1-6; D unclear. V was shortened by 0 bases and J by 7 bases, with 7 bases between the two germline ends. CDR1 and CDR2 from the germline V gene are DFQATT and SNEGSKA (reference sequence). This CDR3 is built from 13 residues.

This sequence joins TRBV12-3 or TRBV12-4 and TRBJ1-1; D is ambiguous. CDR3 length equals 11 residues. With 6 bases removed from V and 6 bases from J, the gap between germline ends came to 8 bases. The CDR3 spells CASSKAPEAFF. The CDR3 DNA reads as TGTGCCAGCAGCAAGGCCCCTGAAGCTTTCTTT.

The sample holds many counts of this clonotype. The chain combines TRBV6-1 with TRBJ2-2, with 10 bases matching TRBD1. In germline, CDR1 is MNHNS, CDR2 SASEGT. The CDR3 spans 18 residues. Trimming cost V 5 bases and J 9 bases; bases outside gene matches: 18. The CDR3 sequence is CASSTSRDRGGFFWELFF. CDR3 DNA sequence: TGTGCCAGCAGTACGTCCCGGGACAGGGGCGGGTTTTTCTGGGAGCTGTTTTTT.

This clonotype came up a few times. V is TRBV7-9 and J is TRBJ1-2; D is possibly TRBD1 (5 bases). This CDR3 is 15 amino acids long. V was clipped by 1 base and J by 2 bases, with 11 bases between them. CDR1 is SEHNR and CDR2 is FQNEAQ in the germline V gene (reference sequence). The CDR3 reads CASSLGDGSNYGYTF. As DNA, the CDR3 is TGTGCCAGCAGCTTAGGGGACGGCTCGAACTATGGCTACACCTTC.

Turning to this clonotype: The junction departs from the called germline gene at one end, perhaps through a read error. The chain employs TRBV7-9 and TRBJ1-6, with no clear D. Germline CDR1 and CDR2: SEHNR and FQNEAQ (reference sequence). The CDR3 is 16 amino acids. CDR3 sequence reads: CATSFPPGLQNSPLHF. Here the CDR3 DNA reads TGTGCCACCAGCTTTCCCCCCGGGCTTCAAAATTCACCCCTCCACTTT.

This clonotype was counted at least ten times. J is TRBJ1-2 and V is TRBV6-5; 8 bases fit TRBD1. The CDR3 loop spans 13 amino acids. The germline V gene encodes CDR1 MNHEY and CDR2 SVGAGI. The trim removed 2 bases at V and 6 bases at J, leaving 2 bases unmatched. CDR3 amino acids: CASSYPTGDGYTF. The CDR3 DNA follows: TGTGCCAGCAGTTACCCGACAGGGGATGGCTACACCTTC.

This clonotype was recorded at least ten times. V and J are TRBV7-6 and TRBJ2-3; D remains unclear. CDR1 is SGHVS, CDR2 FNYEAQ, per germline. The CDR3 is 13 amino acids. V was clipped by 6 bases and J by 2 bases, with 9 bases between them. The CDR3 nucleotides read TGTGCCAGCAGGGCCGAGGTCACAGATACGCAGTATTTT. It codes for CASRAEVTDTQYF. Full variable domain (outside the CDR3, taken from reference TRBV7-6 and TRBJ2-3): GAGVSQSPRYKVTKRGQDVALRCDPISGHVSLYWYRQALGQGPEFLTYFNYEAQQDKSGLPNDRFSAERPEGSISTLTIQRTEQRDSAMYRCASRAEVTDTQYFGPGTRLTVL.

This clonotype was found a few times. The V and J genes are TRBV7-9 and TRBJ2-6, with unresolved D. Trimming pared 5 bases from V and 1 base from J, leaving 6 bases between. Germline V gives CDR1 SEHNR, CDR2 FQNEAQ (reference sequence). The CDR3 contains 14 residues. The chain's CDR3 is CASSVTSGANVLTF. The CDR3 region has the DNA TGTGCCAGCAGCGTCACGTCTGGGGCCAACGTCCTGACTTTC.

This clonotype was picked up many times. This sequence joins TRBV12-3 or TRBV12-4 and TRBJ2-7; TRBD2 aligns across 8 bases. V was pared by 5 bases and J by 2 bases, with 5 bases of the junction left unmatched. The CDR3 consists of 14 residues. Here the CDR3 DNA reads TGTGCCAGCAGTCCAATCGGGGGGGCCTACGAGCAGTACTTC. It yields the protein CASSPIGGAYEQYF.

V and J are TRBV7-6 and TRBJ2-1, with 8 bases lining up with TRBD2. The CDR3 totals 15 residues. The V gene's germline CDR1 is SGHVS and CDR2 FNYEAQ. V lost 0 bases and J lost 6; bases outside the gene matches: 4. CDR3 in amino acids: CASSLAVSGSNEQFF. CDR3 bases: TGTGCCAGCAGCTTAGCGGTGAGCGGGAGCAATGAGCAGTTCTTC.

This clonotype was recorded many times. The J gene is TRBJ1-1, the V gene TRBV7-8, with 8 nucleotides matching TRBD1. CDR1 SGHVS and CDR2 FQNEAQ come from the germline V gene. V gave up 2 bases and J gave up 3 bases; unmatched junction bases: 2. The CDR3 extends over 14 amino acids. The CDR3 protein is CASSLNRGDTEAFF. The CDR3 DNA is TGTGCCAGCAGCTTAAACAGGGGGGACACTGAAGCTTTCTTT.

This clonotype appeared many times. V gene TRBV5-1 combines with J gene TRBJ1-4; possibly TRBD1 for D (6 bases). Trimming cost V 3 bases and J 5 bases, with 14 bases left between them. Germline V CDR1 and CDR2: SGHRS, YFSETQ. This CDR3 has 15 amino acids. In DNA form, the CDR3 reads TGCGCCAGCAGCTGGACGACAGGCCTGAATGAAAAACTGTTTTTT. Protein product: CASSWTTGLNEKLFF.

This clonotype showed up many times. V is TRBV11-2 and J is TRBJ2-5; D gene uncertain. The CDR3 has 12 amino acids. Germline V gene sequence: CDR1 SGHAT, CDR2 FQNNGV. Deletions cut 4 bases from V and 4 bases from J, with 7 bases between. The chain's CDR3 is CASSSPGETQYF. CDR3 DNA sequence: TGTGCCAGCAGCTCCCCTGGAGAGACCCAGTACTTC.

This clonotype has a count of ten or more. The genes are TRBV11-2 and TRBJ2-1; D is ambiguous. Germline V gene data show CDR1 as SGHAT and CDR2 as FQNNGV. CDR3 length: 18 amino acids. V was shortened by 1 base and J by 5 bases, with 21 bases between the two germline ends. CDR3 region: CASSLGRRRAGHNNEQFF. The CDR3 DNA is TGTGCCAGCAGCTTAGGCCGAAGACGGGCCGGGCATAACAATGAGCAGTTCTTC. Full variable domain (outside the CDR3, taken from reference TRBV11-2 and TRBJ2-1): EAGVAQSPRYKIIEKRQSVAFWCNPISGHATLYWYQQILGQGPKLLIQFQNNGVVDDSQLPKDRFSAERLKGVDSTLKIQPAKLEDSAVYLCASSLGRRRAGHNNEQFFGPGTRLTVL.

In DNA, the CDR3 is TGTGCCAGCAGTGAAAGCAGGGACAATGAGCAGTTCTTC. Translating gives CASSESRDNEQFF. The chain links TRBV2 to TRBJ2-1; tentative D call: TRBD1 (5 bases). The CDR3 spans 13 residues. In germline, CDR1 is SNHLY, CDR2 FYNNEI. The V end lost 2 bases, the J end lost 5 bases, and 7 bases lay between the germline ends.

The chain joins TRBV29-1 to TRBJ1-2, with D unresolved. CDR1 and CDR2 from the germline V gene are SQVTM and ANQGSEA. The CDR3 loop spans 13 amino acids. Trimming took off 1 base at V and 2 bases at J, with 8 bases between the two ends. CDR3 sequence: CSVEGGLNYGYTF. Here the CDR3 DNA reads TGCAGCGTTGAAGGCGGTTTGAACTATGGCTACACCTTC.

This clonotype was seen a few times. The genes are TRBV29-1 and TRBJ1-5; D is unclear. This CDR3 is built from 15 residues. Germline CDR1 reads SQVTM; CDR2 reads ANQGSEA. V lost 4 bases and J lost 2, with 15 bases in between. The CDR3 is CSVVLGSVGNQPQHF. CDR3 nucleotide sequence: TGCAGCGTTGTTCTCGGATCGGTTGGCAATCAGCCCCAGCATTTT.

This clonotype was seen a few times. This rearrangement joins TRBV6-5 to TRBJ1-5; D is uncertain. Trimming stripped 5 bases from V and 7 bases from J, with 3 bases between. This CDR3 comprises 10 residues. The germline CDR1 and CDR2 sequences are MNHEY and SVGAGI. The CDR3 DNA follows: TGTGCCAGCAGTGCCCAGCCCCAGCATTTT. Encoded protein: CASSAQPQHF.

This clonotype came up many times. This rearrangement joins TRBV12-3 or TRBV12-4 to TRBJ2-3; a possible D gene is TRBD2 (7 bases). This CDR3 contains 14 residues. Between the trimmed V and J ends, which lost 5 bases and 11 bases, there was a span of 20 bases. CDR3 in amino acids: CASSGAGAHGLQYF. In nucleotides, the CDR3 is TGTGCCAGCAGTGGTGCGGGGGCGCATGGGTTGCAGTATTTT.

This clonotype was observed at least ten times. The V and J genes are TRBV20-1 and TRBJ2-3; D is possibly TRBD1 or TRBD2 (5 bases each). This CDR3 contains 15 residues. Germline CDR1 DFQATT, CDR2 SNEGSKA (reference sequence). V gave up 6 bases and J gave up 2 bases, with 18 bases separating them. The CDR3 reads CSASIGVSVTDTQYF. The CDR3 DNA reads TGCAGTGCCTCAATAGGGGTTAGCGTCACAGATACGCAGTATTTT.

In nucleotides, the CDR3 is TGTGCCAGCAGCGCAAGGACAGGCGGAATTGGCGAGCAGTACTTC. It encodes CASSARTGGIGEQYF. V usage is TRBV7-9 and J usage is TRBJ2-7; 7 nucleotides line up with TRBD1. With V trimmed by 5 bases and J by 6 bases, 13 bases remained unmatched. This CDR3 is 15 amino acids long. Germline values: CDR1 SEHNR, CDR2 FQNEAQ (reference sequence).

The chain combines TRBV5-1 with TRBJ2-5, with 8 bases identical to TRBD2. V lost 3 bases, J lost 5 bases, and 15 bases stayed unmatched. The CDR3 spans 17 residues. In germline, CDR1 is SGHRS, CDR2 YFSETQ. The DNA for the CDR3 is TGCGCCAGCAGCTGGGCCAGGGAAGCGGGAGCTTGGGAGACCCAGTACTTC. The encoded protein is CASSWAREAGAWETQYF. The whole variable domain, remainder taken from reference TRBV5-1 and TRBJ2-5, is KAGVTQTPRYLIKTRGQQVTLSCSPISGHRSVSWYQQTPGQGLQFLFEYFSETQRNKGNFPGRFSGRQFSNSRSEMNVSTLELGDSALYLCASSWAREAGAWETQYFGPGTRLLVL.

The V and J genes are TRBV7-2 and TRBJ1-2; D gene uncertain. V was clipped by 1 base and J by 8 bases, with 5 bases between them. This CDR3 has 11 amino acids. The germline gives CDR1 SGHTA, CDR2 FQGNSA. The CDR3 DNA is TGTGCCAGCAGCTTAGGCAAGGGCTACACCTTC. It yields the protein CASSLGKGYTF.

The table lists this clonotype with many counts. This chain connects TRBV9 to TRBJ2-3; D gene unclear. Germline loops: CDR1 SGDLS, CDR2 YYNGEE. The V end lost 0 bases, the J end lost 1 base, and 12 bases lay between the germline ends. The CDR3 spans 16 residues. CDR3 sequence (DNA): TGTGCCAGCAGCGTAGGGTGGTCAAGAGGCACAGATACGCAGTATTTT. It translates to CASSVGWSRGTDTQYF.

This clonotype showed up many times. The chain uses TRBV6-1 and TRBJ2-3; 7 bases align to TRBD1. Germline V gene sequence: CDR1 MNHNS, CDR2 SASEGT. Germline trimming cut 6 bases from V and 6 bases from J; bases unmatched to any gene: 12. The CDR3 has 15 residues. CDR3 coding DNA: TGTGCCAGCAGGTTGGAGACAGGGAAGACGGATACGCAGTATTTT. Encoded protein: CASRLETGKTDTQYF.

The sample holds many counts of this clonotype. The rearrangement links TRBV10-3 to TRBJ2-3; possible D gene TRBD1, 5 bases. This CDR3 region has 16 residues. Germline assignment: CDR1 ENHRY and CDR2 SYGVKD. Deletions cut 2 bases from V and 3 bases from J, with 15 bases between. CDR3 bases: TGTGCCATCAGTGAGAGGGGTGGCCAGGGAACAGATACGCAGTATTTT. This translates into CAISERGGQGTDTQYF.